The rows below give T cell receptor beta chains drawn from one sample of a study of CXCR3-negative and CXCR3-positive naive CD8 T cells. TCRdb re-called the 5' RACE reads; one entry per CDR3 protein, DNA not given. This sample contains under 150,000 distinct CDR3 sequences. Material for sequencing was naive CXCR3+ CD8+ T cells from blood. These receptors were collected from a human donor in good health. Some clones in this sample may be carry-over from other donors' samples. Each CDR3 is given with its conserved first and last residue. Not every row has a clone size; where given, it reads once, few, many or a size class.

j_gene,abundance,v_gene,CDR3aa
TRBJ2-3,-,TRBV11-2,CASSFLPSSGADTQYF
TRBJ1-5,-,TRBV30,CAWSVRTGVQPQHF
TRBJ1-1,-,TRBV6-2/TRBV6-3,CASSPVGDIAFF
TRBJ2-5,-,TRBV12-3/TRBV12-4,CASRVTGESGETQYF
TRBJ1-5,-,TRBV25-1,CASSEYSSDKPQHF
TRBJ2-7,-,TRBV7-6,CASSLGPRSEQYF
TRBJ1-4,-,TRBV12-3/TRBV12-4,CASSSLPGATNEKLFF
TRBJ2-7,-,TRBV29-1,CSVTPGTATYEQYF
TRBJ1-1,medium-sized,TRBV7-9,CASSPGPGTEAFF
TRBJ2-7,-,TRBV20-1,CSARLWEGYEQYF
TRBJ2-1,-,TRBV6-6,CASSEPGTRAHNEQFF
TRBJ1-1,-,TRBV7-9,CASSSSWGYTEAFF
TRBJ2-1,-,TRBV7-9,CASSLDTGLYNEQFF
TRBJ2-1,-,TRBV29-1,CSVRGRPGEAYNEQFF
TRBJ1-1,-,TRBV27,CASRHMNTEAFF
TRBJ2-1,-,TRBV6-6,CASSPTGGSSYNEQFF
TRBJ1-1,-,TRBV19,CASSIGGWTEAFF
TRBJ2-7,-,TRBV5-6,CASSGDRVEQYF
TRBJ2-3,-,TRBV4-1,CASSQLSGSTDTQYF
TRBJ2-1,-,TRBV9,CASSASGGPSYNEQFF
TRBJ1-6,-,TRBV5-5,CASSLALHGVRDSPLHF
TRBJ2-7,-,TRBV20-1,CSAGIPLSYEQYF
TRBJ1-5,-,TRBV20-1,CSARSWEENQPQHF
TRBJ2-4,-,TRBV29-1,CSVETGRGKNIQYF
TRBJ1-5,-,TRBV28,CASSLRGGKGNQPQHF
TRBJ1-1,-,TRBV6-5,CASSTNRDPEAFF
TRBJ1-2,-,TRBV12-3/TRBV12-4,CASSSWDVGGYTF
TRBJ2-1,-,TRBV27,CASSSLAGGTNYNEQFF
TRBJ2-7,-,TRBV19,CASTFGRDTTYEQYF
TRBJ2-2,-,TRBV2,CASSKGHSNTGELFF
TRBJ2-3,-,TRBV15,CATSRESTDTQYF
TRBJ2-2,-,TRBV9,CASSVVLAGANTGELFF
TRBJ2-7,-,TRBV10-3,CAISESGQGSSYEQYF
TRBJ1-2,-,TRBV9,CASTKLAGDGYTF
TRBJ1-5,-,TRBV20-1,CSAVGQGINQPQHF
TRBJ2-2,-,TRBV19,CASVDSNTGELFF
TRBJ1-1,-,TRBV10-3,CAISAGTALNTEAFF